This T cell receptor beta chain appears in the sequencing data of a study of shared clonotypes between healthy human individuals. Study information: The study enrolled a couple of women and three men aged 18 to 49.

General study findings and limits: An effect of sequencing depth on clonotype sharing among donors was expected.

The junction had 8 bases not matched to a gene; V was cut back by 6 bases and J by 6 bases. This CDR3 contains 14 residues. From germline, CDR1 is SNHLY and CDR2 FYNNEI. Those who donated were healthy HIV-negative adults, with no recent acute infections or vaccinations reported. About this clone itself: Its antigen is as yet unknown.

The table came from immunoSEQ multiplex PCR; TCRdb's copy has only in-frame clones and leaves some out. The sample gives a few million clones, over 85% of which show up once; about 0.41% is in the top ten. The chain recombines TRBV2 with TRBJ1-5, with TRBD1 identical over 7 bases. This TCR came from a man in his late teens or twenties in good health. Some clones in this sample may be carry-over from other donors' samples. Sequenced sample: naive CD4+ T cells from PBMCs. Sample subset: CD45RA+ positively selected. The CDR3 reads CASRTGQVVQPQHF. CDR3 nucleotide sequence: TGTGCCAGCAGGACCGGACAGGTCGTTCAGCCCCAGCATTTT.